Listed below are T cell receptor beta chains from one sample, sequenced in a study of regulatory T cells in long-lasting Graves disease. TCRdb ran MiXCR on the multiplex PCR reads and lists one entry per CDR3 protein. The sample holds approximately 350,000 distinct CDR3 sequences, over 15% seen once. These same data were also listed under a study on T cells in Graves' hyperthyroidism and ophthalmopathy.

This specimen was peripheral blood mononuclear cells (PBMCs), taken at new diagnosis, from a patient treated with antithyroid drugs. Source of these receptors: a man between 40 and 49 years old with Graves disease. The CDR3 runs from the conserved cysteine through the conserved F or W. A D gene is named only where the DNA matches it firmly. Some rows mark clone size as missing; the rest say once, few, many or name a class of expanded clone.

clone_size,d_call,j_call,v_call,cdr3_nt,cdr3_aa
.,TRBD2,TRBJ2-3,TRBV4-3,TGCGCCAGCAGCCAAAGTTCCGTACTAGCGGTTAGCACAGATATGCAGTATTTT,CASSQSSVLAVSTDMQYF
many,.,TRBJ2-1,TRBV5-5,TGTGCCAGCAGCTTGGGAGTAGCGGCAAATGAGCAGTTCTTC,CASSLGVAANEQFF
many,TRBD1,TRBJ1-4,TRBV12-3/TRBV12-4,TGTGCCAGCTCACCACGGACAGGGGGAAGTGAAAAACTGTTTTTT,CASSPRTGGSEKLFF
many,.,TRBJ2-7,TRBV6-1,TGTGCCAGCCGCAAATTGGACAGTTCCTACGAGCAGTACTTC,CASRKLDSSYEQYF
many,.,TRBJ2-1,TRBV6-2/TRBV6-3,TGTGCCAGCACACTAGGTGGGGGGTACAATGAGCAGTTCTTC,CASTLGGGYNEQFF
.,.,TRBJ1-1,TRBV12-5,TGTGCTAGTGGTTTGGGGGGGAACACTGAAGCTTTCTTT,CASGLGGNTEAFF
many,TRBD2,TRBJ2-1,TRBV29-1,TGCAGCGTTGGCCTGCTAGCGGGGGGCCAGCAGTTCTTC,CSVGLLAGGQQFF
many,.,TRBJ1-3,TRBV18,TGTGCCAGCTCACCGACAGCACACTCTGGAAACACCATATATTTT,CASSPTAHSGNTIYF
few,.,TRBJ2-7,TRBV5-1,TGCGCCAGCAGCCCGGGGCGGGCAGGTGTTTACGAGCAGTACTTC,CASSPGRAGVYEQYF
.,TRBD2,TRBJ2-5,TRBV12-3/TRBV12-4,TGTGCCAGCAGCTCGGGACTAGCGGCCCTTCAAGAGACCCAGTACTTC,CASSSGLAALQETQYF
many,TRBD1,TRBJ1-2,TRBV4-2,TGTGCCAGCAGCCAAGAGGTTTCCAGGGGGAGCGGCTACACCTTC,CASSQEVSRGSGYTF
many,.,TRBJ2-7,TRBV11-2,TGTGCCAGCAGCCACGAGTCGGACGAGCAGTACTTC,CASSHESDEQYF
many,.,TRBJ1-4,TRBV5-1,TGCGCCAGCAGCTTGGATGGAAAAGAAAAACTGTTTTTT,CASSLDGKEKLFF
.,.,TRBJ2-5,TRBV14,TGTGCCAGCAGCCAAGATTTACCTGTTTATAGATTACAAGAGACCCAGTACTTC,CASSQDLPVYRLQETQYF
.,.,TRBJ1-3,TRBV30,TGTGCCTGGAGTACTGGGGTGGGAAACACCATATATTTT,CAWSTGVGNTIYF
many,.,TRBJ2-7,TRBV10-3,TGTGCCACTCAGGACGGCTACGAGCAGTACTTC,CATQDGYEQYF
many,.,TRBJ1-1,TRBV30,TGTGCCTGGAGTGCCCAGGGGATCACTGAAGCTTTCTTT,CAWSAQGITEAFF
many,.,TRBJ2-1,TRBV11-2,TGTGCCAGCAGCGTGGGTCGGAGCTCCTACAATGAGCAGTTCTTC,CASSVGRSSYNEQFF
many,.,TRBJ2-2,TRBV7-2,TGTGCCAGCAGCCTACGTGAGAGCACCGGGGAGCTGTTTTTT,CASSLRESTGELFF
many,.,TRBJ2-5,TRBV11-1,TGTGCCAGCACCCCCGGGACAGAGACCCAGTACTTC,CASTPGTETQYF
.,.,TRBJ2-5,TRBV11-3,TGTGCCAGCAGCTTAGGGGGGGCTATCCAAGAGACCCAGTACTTC,CASSLGGAIQETQYF
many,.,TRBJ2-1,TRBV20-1,TGCAGTGCTAGAGACGGGGGGCTCGGGAATGAGCAGTTCTTC,CSARDGGLGNEQFF
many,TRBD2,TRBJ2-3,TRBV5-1,TGCGCCAGCAGCTCGGGACTAGCGGGGGGGCCAACAGATACGCAGTATTTT,CASSSGLAGGPTDTQYF
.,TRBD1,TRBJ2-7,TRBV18,TGTGCCAGCTCACCTTACAGGGGGCAGCGGGGGCAGTACTTC,CASSPYRGQRGQYF
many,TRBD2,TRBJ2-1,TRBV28,TGTGCCAGCATTAGCGGGGCCGACAATGAGCAGTTCTTC,CASISGADNEQFF
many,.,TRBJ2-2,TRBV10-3,TGTGCCATCAGTGATGAAGTAACCGGGGAGCTGTTTTTT,CAISDEVTGELFF
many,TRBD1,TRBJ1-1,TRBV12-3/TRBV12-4,TGTGCCAGCAGTCACCGGGACAGGGATGTTAAGGGTGAAGCTTTCTTT,CASSHRDRDVKGEAFF
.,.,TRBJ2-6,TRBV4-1,TGCGCCAGCAGCCAAGACTTAGGGGCTGGGGCCAACGTCCTGACTTTC,CASSQDLGAGANVLTF
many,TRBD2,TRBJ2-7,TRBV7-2,TGTGCCAGCGGAAAGGCTAGCGGGGTACACTACGAGCAGTACTTC,CASGKASGVHYEQYF
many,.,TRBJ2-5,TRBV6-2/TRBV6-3,TGTGCCAGCAGTTACAGTTTAACAGGAGGAGAGACCCAGTACTTC,CASSYSLTGGETQYF
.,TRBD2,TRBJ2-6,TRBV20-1,TGCAGTGCTAGCGGGAGGGCTCGATTCTCTGGGGCCAACGTCCTGACTTTC,CSASGRARFSGANVLTF
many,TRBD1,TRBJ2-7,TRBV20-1,TGCAGTGCTCGGTCAGGGGGCCGCGGTACCTACGAGCAGTACTTC,CSARSGGRGTYEQYF
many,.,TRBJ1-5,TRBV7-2,TGTGCCAGCAGCTCCAGTAACCGGGACTGGAGCAATCAGCCCCAGCATTTT,CASSSSNRDWSNQPQHF
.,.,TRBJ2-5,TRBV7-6,TGTGCCAGCAGCTTAGGGCTTAGCCCTAAGACCCAGTACTTC,CASSLGLSPKTQYF
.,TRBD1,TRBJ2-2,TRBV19,TGTGCCAGTAGTATAGGACAGGGAGACACCGGGGAGCTGTTTTTT,CASSIGQGDTGELFF
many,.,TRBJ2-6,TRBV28,TGTGCCAGCAGCCCAGACAGGCCAAGTGCTGGGGCCAACGTCCTGACTTTC,CASSPDRPSAGANVLTF
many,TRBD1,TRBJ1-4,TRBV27,TGTGCCAGCTCGGGACAGGGTAGGGAAAAACTGTTTTTT,CASSGQGREKLFF
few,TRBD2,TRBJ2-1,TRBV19,TGTGCCAGTAGTGCCCGACTGGGACTAGCGGGGTACAATGAGCAGTTCTTC,CASSARLGLAGYNEQFF
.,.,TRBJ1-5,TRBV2,TGTGCCAGCAGTGAGCCCGGGACACTAAATCAGCCCCAGCATTTT,CASSEPGTLNQPQHF
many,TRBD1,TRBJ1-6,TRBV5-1,TGCGCCAGCAGCACCCGACAGGGCAATGCCCTCCACTTT,CASSTRQGNALHF
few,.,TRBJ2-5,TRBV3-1,TGTGCCAGCAGCCTAATTAGTGAACCGGAGACCCAGTACTTC,CASSLISEPETQYF
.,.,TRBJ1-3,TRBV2,TGTGCCAGCAGTTCCGGGATCGGCTCTGGAAACACCATATATTTT,CASSSGIGSGNTIYF
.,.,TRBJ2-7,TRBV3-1,TGTGCCAGCAGCCAATCAGGGCACGAGCAGTACTTC,CASSQSGHEQYF
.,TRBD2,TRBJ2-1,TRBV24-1,TGTGCCACCAGTGAACGCGCCCGGGGGGGCTCCTACAATGAGCAGTTCTTC,CATSERARGGSYNEQFF
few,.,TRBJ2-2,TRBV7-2,TGTGCCAGCAGCCCATACCCCCGACAGGGAGGTATCGGGGAGCTGTTTTTT,CASSPYPRQGGIGELFF
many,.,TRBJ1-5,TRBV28,TGTGCCAGCAGTCTACGACAGGAGAGTAGCAATCAGCCCCAGCATTTT,CASSLRQESSNQPQHF
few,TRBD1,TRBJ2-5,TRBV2,TGTGCCAGCAAGTACGGACAGGGGGCGGGAGAGGCCCAGTACTTC,CASKYGQGAGEAQYF
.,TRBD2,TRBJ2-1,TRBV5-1,TGCGCCAGCAGCCCGGGGGCGGGGGGGCCTTTAGAGCAGTTCTTC,CASSPGAGGPLEQFF